Presented here are 9 T cell receptor beta chains from one specimen sequenced in a study of cytomegalovirus exposure and HLA in healthy donors. The PCR employed 60 Vbeta primers together with 13 Jbeta primers. Generated by immunoSEQ multiplex PCR, the TCRdb table keeps only in-frame clones and is missing some. The table includes about 270,000 clones, roughly 88% detected once. The sample taken for sequencing was PBMCs. These receptors all stem from a man aged 40-55 years in good health and CMV-seropositive.

CDR3 sequence (DNA): TGTGCCAGCAGTTTACGGCTAGCGGGAGTCAATGAGCAGTTCTTC. This translates into CASSLRLAGVNEQFF. V is TRBV28 and J is TRBJ2-1, with TRBD2 identical over 10 bases. V was clipped by 2 bases and J by 6 bases; unmatched bases: 4. This CDR3 has 15 residues. The germline V gene encodes CDR1 MDHEN and CDR2 SYDVKM.

The chain has TRBV27 and TRBJ2-1, with 10 positions matching TRBD1. The length of the CDR3 is 15 residues. With 5 bases clipped from V and 3 bases from J, the junction kept 4 bases outside the gene matches. Germline V CDR1 and CDR2: MNHEY, SMNVEV (reference sequence). The DNA of the CDR3 is TGTGCCAGCAGTCCCGGGACAGGGGACTACAATGAGCAGTTCTTC. The encoded protein is CASSPGTGDYNEQFF.

The V and J genes are TRBV13 and TRBJ2-1; the match to TRBD2 covers 7 bases. The CDR3 contains 16 residues. The V and J ends lost 4 bases and 2 bases, in that order; junction bases with no gene match: 8. The V gene's germline CDR1 is PRHDT and CDR2 FYEKMQ (reference sequence). Here the CDR3 DNA reads TGTGCCAGCAGCTCCCTAGCGGTTCTAACCTACAATGAGCAGTTCTTC. Translating it yields CASSSLAVLTYNEQFF.

The chain joins TRBV11-2 to TRBJ2-2; the D gene is possibly TRBD2 (5 bases). This CDR3 is built from 16 residues. The V end lost 1 base, the J end lost 4 bases, and 13 bases lay between the germline ends. Germline values: CDR1 SGHAT, CDR2 FQNNGV. The CDR3 sequence is CASSLGVGGLTGELFF. CDR3 coding DNA: TGTGCCAGCAGCTTAGGGGTAGGAGGCCTCACCGGGGAGCTGTTTTTT.

The CDR3 spells CASSFVRVGLYEQYF. For the CDR3, the DNA is TGTGCCAGCAGTTTCGTCAGGGTAGGGTTGTACGAGCAGTACTTC. The rearrangement uses TRBV28 and TRBJ2-7, with a weak D call TRBD1 (5 bases). CDR1 and CDR2 (germline): MDHEN, SYDVKM. V lost 3 bases and J lost 4, with 16 bases in between. The CDR3 runs 15 residues.

This clone was counted a single time. V gene TRBV27 combines with J gene TRBJ2-1; 13 positions match TRBD2. The CDR3 spans 17 residues. J was trimmed by 4 bases and V by 0 bases; bases with no gene match: 3. Germline V gene lookup returns CDR1 MNHEY and CDR2 SMNVEV (reference sequence). CDR3 sequence (DNA): TGTGCCAGCAGTTTATCCGGGACTAGCGGGGCTTACAATGAGCAGTTCTTC. Translated: CASSLSGTSGAYNEQFF.

The chain combines TRBV10-2 with TRBJ2-7; 9 positions agree with TRBD1. This CDR3 region has 14 residues. The trim removed 7 bases at V and 4 bases at J, leaving 8 bases unmatched. Germline V lookup: CDR1 WSHSY, CDR2 SAAADI. This CDR3 reads CASIGTGFEYEQYF. CDR3 in DNA: TGCGCCAGCATCGGGACAGGGTTTGAGTACGAGCAGTACTTC.

This sequence joins TRBV9 and TRBJ2-1, with D unresolved. From germline, CDR1 is SGDLS and CDR2 YYNGEE. CDR3 length: 15 amino acids. The germline V and J ends were trimmed by 0 bases and 5 bases, with 12 bases remaining between them. This chain's CDR3 is CASSVASGSHNEQFF. DNA for the CDR3: TGTGCCAGCAGCGTAGCTTCGGGTTCCCACAATGAGCAGTTCTTC.

Note on this clone: The sample contains more than one DNA sequence encoding this CDR3. The rearrangement links TRBV28 to TRBJ2-7; possible D gene TRBD1, 7 bases. The V end lost 5 bases, the J end lost 1 base, and 9 bases lay between the germline ends. CDR3 length: 13 residues. Looked up from germline, CDR1 is MDHEN and CDR2 is SYDVKM. The CDR3 loop is CASSAGQSYEQYF. The DNA for the CDR3 is TGTGCCAGCAGTGCGGGACAGTCCTACGAGCAGTACTTC.